This passage covers 3 T cell receptor beta chains from one sample sequenced in a study of CD8 T cells in Susac syndrome. After extraction with the RNeasy kit, 0.5 to 1 ug of the RNA was reverse transcribed using random hexamers. A single record per CDR3 protein comes from TCRdb applying MiXCR to the immunoSEQ multiplex PCR reads. The table includes roughly 180,000 distinct CDR3 sequences, around 96% detected once. The sequenced material came from CD4+ T cells from PBMCs. The receptor source for this set is a human donor in good health.

The chain couples TRBV30 to TRBJ2-7; TRBD1 aligns across 8 bases. The germline V gene has CDR1 GTSNPN and CDR2 SVGIG (reference sequence). V was clipped by 4 bases and J by 6 bases; unmatched bases: 2. This CDR3 contains 11 residues. DNA of the CDR3: TGTGCCTGGACCACAGGGGGCGAGCAGTACTTC. As protein: CAWTTGGEQYF.

This sequence joins TRBV30 and TRBJ1-6; possibly TRBD1 for D (5 bases). The CDR3 spans 14 residues. V was trimmed by 2 bases and J by 8 bases, leaving 13 bases between them. Germline CDR1 GTSNPN, CDR2 SVGIG (reference sequence). The CDR3 sequence: CAWSSVTADSPLHF. CDR3 coding DNA: TGTGCCTGGAGTTCAGTGACAGCGGATTCACCCCTCCACTTT.

V gene TRBV20-1 combines with J gene TRBJ2-7, with 8 bases identical to TRBD1. V was clipped by 0 bases and J by 3 bases; unmatched bases: 7. The CDR3 length is 15 residues. The germline V gene has CDR1 DFQATT and CDR2 SNEGSKA (reference sequence). As DNA, the CDR3 is TGCAGTGCTAGAGATGCCCAGGGGGCAGGCTACGAGCAGTACTTC. Translation: CSARDAQGAGYEQYF.